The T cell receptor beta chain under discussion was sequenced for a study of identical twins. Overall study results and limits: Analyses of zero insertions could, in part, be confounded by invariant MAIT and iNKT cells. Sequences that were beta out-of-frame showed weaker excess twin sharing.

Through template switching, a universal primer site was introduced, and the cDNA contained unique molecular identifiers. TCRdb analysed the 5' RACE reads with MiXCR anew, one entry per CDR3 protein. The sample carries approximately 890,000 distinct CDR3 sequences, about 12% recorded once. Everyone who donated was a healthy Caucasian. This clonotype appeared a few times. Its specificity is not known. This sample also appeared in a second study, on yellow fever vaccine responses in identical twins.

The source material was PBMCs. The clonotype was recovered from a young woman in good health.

The CDR3 protein is CASSAQSGRDEQFF. The CDR3 DNA sequence: TGCGCCAGCAGCGCCCAAAGCGGGAGGGATGAGCAGTTCTTC. V is TRBV5-1 and J is TRBJ2-1; 10 positions match TRBD2. Germline V gene lookup returns CDR1 SGHRS and CDR2 YFSETQ. This CDR3 spans 14 amino acids. J gave up 8 bases and V 4 bases, and 6 bases lay outside the gene matches.